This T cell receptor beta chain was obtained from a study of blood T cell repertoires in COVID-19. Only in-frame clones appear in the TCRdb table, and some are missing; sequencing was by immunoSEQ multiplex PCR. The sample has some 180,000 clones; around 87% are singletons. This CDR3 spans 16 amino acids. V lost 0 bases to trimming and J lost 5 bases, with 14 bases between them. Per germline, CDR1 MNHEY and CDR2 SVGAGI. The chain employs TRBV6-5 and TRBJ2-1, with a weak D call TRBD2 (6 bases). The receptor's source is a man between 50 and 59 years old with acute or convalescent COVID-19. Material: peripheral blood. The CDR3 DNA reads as TGTGCCAGCAGTTACTCGATCGTAGGAGGGAACAATGAGCAGTTCTTC. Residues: CASSYSIVGGNNEQFF.